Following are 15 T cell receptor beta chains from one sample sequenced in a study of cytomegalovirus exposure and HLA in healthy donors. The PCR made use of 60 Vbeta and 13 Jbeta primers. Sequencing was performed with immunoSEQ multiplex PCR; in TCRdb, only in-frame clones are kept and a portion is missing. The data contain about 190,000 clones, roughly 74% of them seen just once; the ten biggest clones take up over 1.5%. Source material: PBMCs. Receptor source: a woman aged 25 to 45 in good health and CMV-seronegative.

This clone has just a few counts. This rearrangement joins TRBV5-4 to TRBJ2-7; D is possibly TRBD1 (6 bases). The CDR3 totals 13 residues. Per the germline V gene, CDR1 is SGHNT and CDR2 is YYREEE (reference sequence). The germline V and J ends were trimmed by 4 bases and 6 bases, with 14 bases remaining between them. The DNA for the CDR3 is TGTGCCAGCAGCCTCCAGGGGTTAGGCGAGCAGTACTTC. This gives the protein CASSLQGLGEQYF. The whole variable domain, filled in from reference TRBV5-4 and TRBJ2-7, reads ETGVTQSPTHLIKTRGQQVTLRCSSQSGHNTVSWYQQALGQGPQFIFQYYREEENGRGNFPPRFSGLQFPNYSSELNVNALELDDSALYLCASSLQGLGEQYFGPGTRLTVT.

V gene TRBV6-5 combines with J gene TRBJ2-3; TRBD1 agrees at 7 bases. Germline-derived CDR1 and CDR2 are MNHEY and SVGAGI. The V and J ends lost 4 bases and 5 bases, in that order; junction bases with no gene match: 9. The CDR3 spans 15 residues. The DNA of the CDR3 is TGTGCCAGCAGTTCCCAGGGGACAGTTGAAGATACGCAGTATTTT. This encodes CASSSQGTVEDTQYF.

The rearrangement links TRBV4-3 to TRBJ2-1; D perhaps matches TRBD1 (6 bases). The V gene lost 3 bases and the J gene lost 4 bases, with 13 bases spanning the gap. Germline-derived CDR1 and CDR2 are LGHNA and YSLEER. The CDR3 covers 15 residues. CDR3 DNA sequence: TGCGCCAGCAGCCAGGGGGCGTGGGGGTACAATGAGCAGTTCTTC. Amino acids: CASSQGAWGYNEQFF.

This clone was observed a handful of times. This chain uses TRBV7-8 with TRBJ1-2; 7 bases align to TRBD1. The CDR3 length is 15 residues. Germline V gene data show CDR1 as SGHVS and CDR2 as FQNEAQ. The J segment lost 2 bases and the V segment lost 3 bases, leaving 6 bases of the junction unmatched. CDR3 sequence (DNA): TGTGCCAGCAGCTTTTACGACAGGGCCAACTATGGCTACACCTTC. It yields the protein CASSFYDRANYGYTF.

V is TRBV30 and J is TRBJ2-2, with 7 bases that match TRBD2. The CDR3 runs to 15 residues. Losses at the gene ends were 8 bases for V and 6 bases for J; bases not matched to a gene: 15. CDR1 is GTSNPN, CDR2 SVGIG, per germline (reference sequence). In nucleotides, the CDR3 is TGTGCCGTAAGCGAGGCGGGAGTCCTTCCCGGGGAGCTGTTTTTT. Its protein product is CAVSEAGVLPGELFF.

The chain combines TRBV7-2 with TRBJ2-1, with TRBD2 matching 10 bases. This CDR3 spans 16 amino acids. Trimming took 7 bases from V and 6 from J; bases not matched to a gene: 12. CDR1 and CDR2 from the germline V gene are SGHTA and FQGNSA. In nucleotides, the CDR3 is TGTGCCAGCAATATAATCGCTAGGACTAGCGGCAATGAGCAGTTCTTC. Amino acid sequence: CASNIIARTSGNEQFF.

CDR3 in amino acids: CAIANENQETQYF. CDR3 in DNA: TGTGCCATCGCGAACGAGAACCAAGAGACCCAGTACTTC. The rearrangement links TRBV10-3 to TRBJ2-5; no clear D gene. V was clipped by 8 bases and J by 0 bases, with 10 bases between them. Looked up from germline, CDR1 is ENHRY and CDR2 is SYGVKD. This CDR3 is built from 13 residues.

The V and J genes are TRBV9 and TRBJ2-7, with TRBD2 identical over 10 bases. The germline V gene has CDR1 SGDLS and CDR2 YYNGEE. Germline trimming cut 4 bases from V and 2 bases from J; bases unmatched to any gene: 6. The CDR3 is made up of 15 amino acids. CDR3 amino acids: CASSPRTSGPYEQYF. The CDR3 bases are TGTGCCAGCAGCCCACGGACTAGCGGACCCTACGAGCAGTACTTC.

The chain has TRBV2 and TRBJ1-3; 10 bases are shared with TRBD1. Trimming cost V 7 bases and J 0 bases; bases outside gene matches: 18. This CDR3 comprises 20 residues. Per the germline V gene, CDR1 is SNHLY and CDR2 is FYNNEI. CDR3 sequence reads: CASTPQGTGVTFHSGNTIYF. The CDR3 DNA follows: TGTGCCAGCACCCCTCAGGGGACAGGGGTTACCTTTCACTCTGGAAACACCATATATTTT.

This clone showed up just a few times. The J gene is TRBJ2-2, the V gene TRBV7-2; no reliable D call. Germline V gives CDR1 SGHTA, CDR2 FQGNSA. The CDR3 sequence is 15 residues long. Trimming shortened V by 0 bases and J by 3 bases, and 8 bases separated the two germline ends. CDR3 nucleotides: TGTGCCAGCAGCTTAGCGCTGGCGGACACCGGGGAGCTGTTTTTT. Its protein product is CASSLALADTGELFF. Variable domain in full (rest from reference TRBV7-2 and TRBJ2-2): GAGVSQSPSNKVTEKGKDVELRCDPISGHTALYWYRQSLGQGLEFLIYFQGNSAPDKSGLPSDRFSAERTGGSVSTLTIQRTQQEDSAVYLCASSLALADTGELFFGEGSRLTVL.

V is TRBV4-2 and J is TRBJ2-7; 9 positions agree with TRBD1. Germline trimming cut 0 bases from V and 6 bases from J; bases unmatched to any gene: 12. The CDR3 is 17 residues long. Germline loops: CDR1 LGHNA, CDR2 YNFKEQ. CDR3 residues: CASSQEAFWTGEGEQYF. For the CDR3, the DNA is TGTGCCAGCAGCCAAGAGGCTTTTTGGACAGGGGAAGGCGAGCAGTACTTC.

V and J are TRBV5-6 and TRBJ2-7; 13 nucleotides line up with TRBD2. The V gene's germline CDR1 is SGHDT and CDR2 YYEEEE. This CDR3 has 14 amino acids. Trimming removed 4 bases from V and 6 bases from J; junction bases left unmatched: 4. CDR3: CASSPTSGGLEQYF. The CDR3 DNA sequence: TGTGCCAGCAGCCCGACTAGCGGGGGGCTCGAGCAGTACTTC.

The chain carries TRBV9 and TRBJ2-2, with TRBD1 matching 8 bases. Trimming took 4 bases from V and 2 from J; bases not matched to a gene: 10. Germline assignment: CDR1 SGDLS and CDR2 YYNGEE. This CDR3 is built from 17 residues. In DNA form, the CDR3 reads TGTGCCAGCAGCCCCCTCACTGGACAGGGAAACACCGGGGAGCTGTTTTTT. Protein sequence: CASSPLTGQGNTGELFF.

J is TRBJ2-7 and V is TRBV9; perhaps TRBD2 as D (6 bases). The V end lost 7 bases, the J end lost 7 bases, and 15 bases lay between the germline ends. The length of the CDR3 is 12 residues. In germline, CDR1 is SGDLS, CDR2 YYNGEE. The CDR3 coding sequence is TGTGCCAGCGGGGGGAACAGCCTAGAGCAGTACTTC. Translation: CASGGNSLEQYF.

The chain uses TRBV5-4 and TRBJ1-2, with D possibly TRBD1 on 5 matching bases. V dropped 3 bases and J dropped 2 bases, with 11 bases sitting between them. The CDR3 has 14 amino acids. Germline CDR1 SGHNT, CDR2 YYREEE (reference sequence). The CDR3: CASSSGGGNYGYTF. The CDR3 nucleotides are TGTGCCAGCAGCTCCGGTGGGGGGAACTATGGCTACACCTTC.